This paragraph covers one T cell receptor (beta chain) sequence. Its antigen is as yet unknown. These data come from a study of OX40 agonist ivuxolimab in advanced cancers. About the research overall: Melanoma, hepatocellular carcinoma, head and neck or renal cell cancer occurred in dose-escalation patients.

Findings and caveats of the study: Relative to CD4+, CD8+ T cells held more expanded clones on average.

Using immunoSEQ multiplex PCR, the repertoire was profiled, and TCRdb retains in-frame clones only, with some absent. This sample yields some 100,000 clones, of which 84% are seen a single time; more than 0.95% belongs to the top ten. Germline V gene lookup returns CDR1 SSHAT and CDR2 FNYEAQ (reference sequence). This CDR3 has 15 residues. Trimming cost V 6 bases and J 2 bases, with 13 bases left between them. Sampling of blood occurred at baseline, cycle 4 day 1, and cycle 7 day 1. The TCR originated in an adult with an advanced solid tumor such as melanoma, head and neck, liver or kidney cancer. The rearrangement links TRBV7-7 to TRBJ2-2; D not resolved. The input for sequencing was CD4+ or CD8+ T cells sorted from blood, taken in a trial of the OX40 agonist ivuxolimab. CDR3 amino acids: CASRRTTINTGELFF. Written as DNA, the CDR3 is TGTGCCAGCAGACGGACGACAATCAACACCGGGGAGCTGTTTTTT.